Listed here are 4 T cell receptor beta chains from one sample, sequenced in a study of cytomegalovirus exposure and HLA in healthy donors. PCR involved 60 Vbeta and 13 Jbeta primers. Assay: immunoSEQ multiplex PCR; the TCRdb copy retains only in-frame clones and omits some. The sample has 100,000 to 150,000 clones, around four fifths seen once. The sample taken for sequencing was PBMCs. These TCRs come from a boy younger than 10 in good health and CMV-seronegative.

This clone was counted only a few times. The chain employs TRBV5-6 and TRBJ1-2; 9 bases align to TRBD1. V shed 2 bases, J shed 4 bases, and the junction held 3 bases outside the gene matches. In germline, CDR1 is SGHDT, CDR2 YYEEEE. The CDR3 has 14 residues. The CDR3 coding sequence is TGTGCCAGCAGCTTCGGGACAGGGTCCTATGGCTACACCTTC. Its translation is CASSFGTGSYGYTF. The full variable domain, in which reference TRBV5-6 and TRBJ1-2 provide the parts outside the CDR3, is DAGVTQSPTHLIKTRGQQVTLRCSPKSGHDTVSWYQQALGQGPQFIFQYYEEEERQRGNFPDRFSGHQFPNYSSELNVNALLLGDSALYLCASSFGTGSYGYTFGSGTRLTVV.

J is TRBJ1-3 and V is TRBV4-3; D is undetermined. This CDR3 contains 15 residues. The V and J ends lost 2 bases and 0 bases respectively, with 8 bases between them. Germline CDR1 reads LGHNA; CDR2 reads YSLEER. CDR3 DNA sequence: TGCGCCAGCAGCCAAACAGCCAACTCTGGAAACACCATATATTTT. Translation: CASSQTANSGNTIYF.

This rearrangement joins TRBV15 to TRBJ2-1; D is uncertain. Trimming cost V 4 bases and J 10 bases, with 8 bases left between them. The length of the CDR3 is 11 residues. Germline values: CDR1 LNHNV, CDR2 YYDKDF (reference sequence). CDR3 nucleotides: TGTGCCACCAGCAAAGAGAGGGAGCAGTTCTTC. It specifies CATSKEREQFF.

The CDR3 sequence is CASSQVESVGEETQYF. CDR3 nucleotide sequence: TGCGCCAGCAGCCAAGTAGAATCGGTCGGGGAAGAGACCCAGTACTTC. The gene calls are TRBV4-1 and TRBJ2-5, with a possible D match to TRBD2 (5 bases). Germline V gives CDR1 MGHRA, CDR2 YSYEKL. V dropped 1 base and J dropped 3 bases, with 15 bases sitting between them. The CDR3 runs 16 residues.